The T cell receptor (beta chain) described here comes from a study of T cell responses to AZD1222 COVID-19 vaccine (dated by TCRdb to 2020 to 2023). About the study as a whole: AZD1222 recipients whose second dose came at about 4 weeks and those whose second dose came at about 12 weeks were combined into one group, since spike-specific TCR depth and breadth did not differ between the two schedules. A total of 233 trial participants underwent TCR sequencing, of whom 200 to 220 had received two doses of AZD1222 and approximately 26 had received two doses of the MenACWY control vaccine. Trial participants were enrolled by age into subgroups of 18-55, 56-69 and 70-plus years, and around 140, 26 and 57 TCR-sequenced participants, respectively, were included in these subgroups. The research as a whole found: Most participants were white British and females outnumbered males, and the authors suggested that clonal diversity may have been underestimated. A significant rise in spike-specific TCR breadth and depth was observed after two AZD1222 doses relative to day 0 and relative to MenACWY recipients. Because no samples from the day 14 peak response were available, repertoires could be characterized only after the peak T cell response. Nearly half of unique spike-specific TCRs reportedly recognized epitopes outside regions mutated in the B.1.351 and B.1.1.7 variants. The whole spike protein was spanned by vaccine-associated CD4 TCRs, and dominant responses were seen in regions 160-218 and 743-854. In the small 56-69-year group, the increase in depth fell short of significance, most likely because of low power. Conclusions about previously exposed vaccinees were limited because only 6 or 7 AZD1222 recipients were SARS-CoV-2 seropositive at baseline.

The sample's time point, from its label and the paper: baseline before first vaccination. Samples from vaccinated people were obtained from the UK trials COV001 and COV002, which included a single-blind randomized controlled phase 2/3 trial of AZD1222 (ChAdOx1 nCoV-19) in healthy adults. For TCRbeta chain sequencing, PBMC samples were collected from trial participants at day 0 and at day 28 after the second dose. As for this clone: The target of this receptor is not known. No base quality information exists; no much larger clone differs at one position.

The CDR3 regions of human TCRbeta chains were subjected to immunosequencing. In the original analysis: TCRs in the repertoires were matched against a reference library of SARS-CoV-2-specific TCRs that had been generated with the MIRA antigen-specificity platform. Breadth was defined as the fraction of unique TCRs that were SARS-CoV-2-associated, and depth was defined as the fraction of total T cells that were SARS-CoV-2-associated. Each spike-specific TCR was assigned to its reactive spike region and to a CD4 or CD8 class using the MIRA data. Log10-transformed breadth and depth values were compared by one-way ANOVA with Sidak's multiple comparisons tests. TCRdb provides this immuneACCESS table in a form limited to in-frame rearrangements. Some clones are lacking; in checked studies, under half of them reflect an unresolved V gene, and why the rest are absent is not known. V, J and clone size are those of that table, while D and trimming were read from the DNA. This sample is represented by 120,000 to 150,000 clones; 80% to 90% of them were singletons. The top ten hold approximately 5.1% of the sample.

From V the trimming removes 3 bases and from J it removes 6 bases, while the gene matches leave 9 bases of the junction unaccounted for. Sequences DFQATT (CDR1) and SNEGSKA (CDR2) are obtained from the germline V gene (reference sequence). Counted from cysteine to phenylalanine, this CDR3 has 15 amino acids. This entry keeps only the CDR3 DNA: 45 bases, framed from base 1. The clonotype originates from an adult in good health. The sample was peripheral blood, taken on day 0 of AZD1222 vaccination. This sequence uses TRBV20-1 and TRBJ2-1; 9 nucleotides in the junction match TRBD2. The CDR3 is CSASGIAGVTNEQFF. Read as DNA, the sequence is TGCAGTGCTAGTGGGATAGCGGGAGTGACCAATGAGCAGTTCTTC.